The rows below give T cell receptor beta chains drawn from one sample of a study of long-term antiretroviral therapy in people with HIV. TCRdb's copy holds only in-frame clones and misses some; the assay was immunoSEQ multiplex PCR. The table records about 15,000 clones, roughly 76% of them present only once. Sequencing used unsorted PBMCs, obtained 1.5 years before starting antiretroviral therapy. The receptors originated from a woman aged 45-60 years with HIV. The CDR3 runs from the conserved cysteine through the conserved F or W. The order of the fields is D gene, clone size, V gene, J gene, CDR3 protein, CDR3 DNA. The D gene is left open where the match is weak. Expanded clones get a size class; other rows say once, few or many, or leave the size out.

D gene: -; clone size: -; V gene: TRBV7-5; J gene: TRBJ2-1; CDR3 protein: CASSLGQYNEQFF; CDR3 DNA: TGTGCCAGCAGCTTAGGACAGTACAATGAGCAGTTCTTC
D gene: TRBD1; clone size: -; V gene: TRBV11-2; J gene: TRBJ2-7; CDR3 protein: CASSLGTVAGSYEQYF; CDR3 DNA: TGTGCCAGCAGCCTAGGGACAGTTGCCGGCTCCTACGAGCAGTACTTC
D gene: -; clone size: -; V gene: TRBV4-1; J gene: TRBJ2-7; CDR3 protein: CASSQDYRIYYEQYF; CDR3 DNA: TGCGCCAGCAGCCAAGATTACAGGATCTACTACGAGCAGTACTTC
D gene: -; clone size: -; V gene: TRBV6-1; J gene: TRBJ1-1; CDR3 protein: CASSVQGSSMNTEAFF; CDR3 DNA: TGTGCCAGCAGTGTGCAGGGTTCTTCTATGAACACTGAAGCTTTCTTT
D gene: -; clone size: -; V gene: TRBV5-6; J gene: TRBJ1-2; CDR3 protein: CASSLAGGGAYGYTF; CDR3 DNA: TGTGCCAGCAGCTTGGCCGGGGGCGGCGCCTATGGCTACACCTTC
D gene: -; clone size: -; V gene: TRBV5-1; J gene: TRBJ1-3; CDR3 protein: CASSLDPGLTGNTIYF; CDR3 DNA: TGCGCCAGCAGCTTGGATCCAGGACTAACTGGAAACACCATATATTTT
D gene: TRBD1; clone size: -; V gene: TRBV5-1; J gene: TRBJ1-1; CDR3 protein: CASSAWTGPRTEAFF; CDR3 DNA: TGCGCCAGCAGCGCTTGGACAGGCCCCCGCACTGAAGCTTTCTTT
D gene: -; clone size: -; V gene: TRBV14; J gene: TRBJ2-2; CDR3 protein: CASSQDREGLQTIMGTGELFF; CDR3 DNA: TGTGCCAGCAGCCAAGATCGAGAGGGCCTCCAGACGATAATGGGCACCGGGGAGCTGTTTTTT
D gene: -; clone size: few; V gene: TRBV5-6; J gene: TRBJ1-2; CDR3 protein: CASSLKGRSPYGYTF; CDR3 DNA: TGTGCCAGCAGCTTAAAGGGACGGAGCCCCTATGGCTACACCTTC
D gene: TRBD1; clone size: -; V gene: TRBV18; J gene: TRBJ2-7; CDR3 protein: CASSPQGAKNEQYF; CDR3 DNA: TGTGCCAGCTCACCACAGGGGGCTAAGAACGAGCAGTACTTC
D gene: -; clone size: -; V gene: TRBV11-2; J gene: TRBJ1-1; CDR3 protein: CASSLWTGGRNTEAFF; CDR3 DNA: TGTGCCAGCAGCCTCTGGACGGGAGGAAGGAACACTGAAGCTTTCTTT
D gene: TRBD1; clone size: -; V gene: TRBV27; J gene: TRBJ1-1; CDR3 protein: CASSLTGVHEAFF; CDR3 DNA: TGTGCCAGCAGTTTGACAGGGGTACATGAAGCTTTCTTT
D gene: -; clone size: -; V gene: TRBV14; J gene: TRBJ2-1; CDR3 protein: CASSQERAYKNEQFF; CDR3 DNA: TGTGCCAGCAGCCAAGAAAGGGCCTATAAGAATGAGCAGTTCTTC
D gene: TRBD1; clone size: -; V gene: TRBV2; J gene: TRBJ1-5; CDR3 protein: CASCQGGYNQPQHF; CDR3 DNA: TGTGCCAGCTGCCAGGGGGGATACAATCAGCCCCAGCATTTT
D gene: -; clone size: medium-sized; V gene: TRBV19; J gene: TRBJ2-2; CDR3 protein: CASMRSNTGELFF; CDR3 DNA: TGTGCCAGTATGAGATCTAACACCGGGGAGCTGTTTTTT
D gene: TRBD2; clone size: -; V gene: TRBV7-9; J gene: TRBJ2-1; CDR3 protein: CASSPGLAAETYNEQFF; CDR3 DNA: TGTGCCAGCAGCCCGGGACTAGCGGCCGAGACCTACAATGAGCAGTTCTTC
D gene: TRBD1; clone size: -; V gene: TRBV19; J gene: TRBJ2-3; CDR3 protein: CASKTGGTDTQYF; CDR3 DNA: TGTGCCAGTAAGACAGGGGGCACAGATACGCAGTATTTT
D gene: -; clone size: -; V gene: TRBV29-1; J gene: TRBJ2-7; CDR3 protein: CSVGQGGVEQYF; CDR3 DNA: TGCAGCGTTGGGCAGGGGGGGGTCGAGCAGTACTTC
D gene: -; clone size: -; V gene: TRBV11-2; J gene: TRBJ2-3; CDR3 protein: CASSSLAYTDTQYF; CDR3 DNA: TGTGCCAGCAGTTCTCTAGCCTACACAGATACGCAGTATTTT
D gene: -; clone size: -; V gene: TRBV18; J gene: TRBJ2-7; CDR3 protein: CASSALGGPYEQYF; CDR3 DNA: TGTGCCAGCTCAGCGCTGGGGGGGCCCTACGAGCAGTACTTC
D gene: -; clone size: -; V gene: TRBV6-5; J gene: TRBJ1-1; CDR3 protein: CASSYSGYGEAFF; CDR3 DNA: TGTGCCAGCAGTTACTCGGGATACGGTGAAGCTTTCTTT
D gene: -; clone size: few; V gene: TRBV19; J gene: TRBJ1-1; CDR3 protein: CASSRRANTEAFF; CDR3 DNA: TGTGCCAGTAGTCGACGGGCTAACACTGAAGCTTTCTTT
D gene: -; clone size: -; V gene: TRBV11-3; J gene: TRBJ2-5; CDR3 protein: CASSARGGGETQYF; CDR3 DNA: TGTGCCAGCAGCGCGAGGGGGGGAGGAGAGACCCAGTACTTC
D gene: -; clone size: -; V gene: TRBV5-6; J gene: TRBJ1-2; CDR3 protein: CASSLLTAGRTLLYF; CDR3 DNA: TGTGCCAGCAGCTTGTTGACGGCGGGACGGACCCTTCTCTACTTC
D gene: -; clone size: -; V gene: TRBV7-2; J gene: TRBJ2-5; CDR3 protein: CAIPGHTIQTQYF; CDR3 DNA: TGTGCCATCCCGGGACACACAATCCAGACCCAGTACTTC
D gene: TRBD1; clone size: once; V gene: TRBV7-3; J gene: TRBJ2-5; CDR3 protein: CASSSPGQGVETQYF; CDR3 DNA: TGTGCCAGCAGCTCCCCGGGACAGGGGGTAGAGACCCAGTACTTC
D gene: TRBD1; clone size: -; V gene: TRBV18; J gene: TRBJ1-1; CDR3 protein: CASSEGANTEAFF; CDR3 DNA: TGTGCCAGCTCCGAGGGGGCTAACACTGAAGCTTTCTTT
D gene: -; clone size: -; V gene: TRBV27; J gene: TRBJ2-3; CDR3 protein: CASSWDDTDTQYF; CDR3 DNA: TGTGCCAGCAGTTGGGACGACACAGATACGCAGTATTTT
D gene: -; clone size: few; V gene: TRBV18; J gene: TRBJ1-5; CDR3 protein: CASSSGSQPQHF; CDR3 DNA: TGTGCCAGCTCATCGGGGAGCCAGCCCCAGCATTTT
D gene: -; clone size: -; V gene: TRBV5-1; J gene: TRBJ2-2; CDR3 protein: CASSLAFRGIAGELFF; CDR3 DNA: TGCGCCAGCAGCTTGGCCTTCCGGGGGATCGCCGGGGAGCTGTTTTTT
D gene: TRBD1; clone size: -; V gene: TRBV30; J gene: TRBJ1-2; CDR3 protein: CAWSRDRGYGYTF; CDR3 DNA: TGTGCCTGGAGCCGGGACAGGGGGTACGGCTACACCTTC
D gene: -; clone size: few; V gene: TRBV5-5; J gene: TRBJ2-1; CDR3 protein: CASSPLGANSYNEQFF; CDR3 DNA: TGTGCCAGCAGCCCTCTCGGGGCCAACTCCTACAATGAGCAGTTCTTC
D gene: -; clone size: -; V gene: TRBV5-1; J gene: TRBJ1-1; CDR3 protein: CASSRGLSYMNTEAFF; CDR3 DNA: TGCGCCAGCAGCCGGGGGCTGTCATACATGAACACTGAAGCTTTCTTT
D gene: TRBD2; clone size: -; V gene: TRBV4-2; J gene: TRBJ2-5; CDR3 protein: CASSRNDLAGAETQYF; CDR3 DNA: TGTGCCAGCAGCCGCAATGACCTAGCGGGGGCGGAGACCCAGTACTTC
D gene: -; clone size: -; V gene: TRBV19; J gene: TRBJ2-6; CDR3 protein: CARREGASGANVLTF; CDR3 DNA: TGTGCCCGACGGGAGGGGGCATCTGGGGCCAACGTCCTGACTTTC
D gene: -; clone size: -; V gene: TRBV12-1; J gene: TRBJ2-4; CDR3 protein: CASSKGQGWSKNIQYF; CDR3 DNA: TGTGCCAGCAGCAAAGGACAGGGGTGGTCCAAAAACATTCAGTACTTC